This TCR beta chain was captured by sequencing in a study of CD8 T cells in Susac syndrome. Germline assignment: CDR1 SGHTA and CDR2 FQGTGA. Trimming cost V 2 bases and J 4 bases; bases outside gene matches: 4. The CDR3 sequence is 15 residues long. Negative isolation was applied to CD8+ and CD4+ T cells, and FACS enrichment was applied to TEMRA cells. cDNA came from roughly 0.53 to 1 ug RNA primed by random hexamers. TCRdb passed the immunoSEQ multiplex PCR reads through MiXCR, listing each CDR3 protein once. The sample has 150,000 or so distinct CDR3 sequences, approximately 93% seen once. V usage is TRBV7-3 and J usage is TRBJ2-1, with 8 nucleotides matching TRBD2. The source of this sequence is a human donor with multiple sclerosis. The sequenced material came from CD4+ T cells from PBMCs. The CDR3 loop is CASSLGPGGYNEQFF. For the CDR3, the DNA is TGTGCCAGCAGCTTAGGTCCGGGAGGGTACAATGAGCAGTTCTTC.